What follows are 9 T cell receptor beta chains derived from one specimen sequenced in a study of response to subunit inactivated influenza vaccine. From the RT-PCR reads, TCRdb called clonotypes with MiXCR, one entry per CDR3 protein. In the table there are about 570,000 distinct CDR3 sequences, 10% to 12% of which are singletons. Separately, the same data were catalogued under a study of T cells expressing NK-cell markers. That paper notes: UMIs accompanied the 5'RACE template switching by which TCR beta cDNA was made.

The source was PBMCs from blood, collected on the day of vaccination. Receptors were obtained from a man aged 50 to 59 who received an inactivated influenza vaccine.

The genes are TRBV25-1 and TRBJ2-1; possible D gene TRBD2, 5 bases. Trimming took off 3 bases at V and 6 bases at J, with 15 bases between the two ends. The CDR3 is 15 residues long. Germline-derived CDR1 and CDR2 are MGHDK and SYGVNS. DNA for the CDR3: TGTGCCAGCAGTGAGGTGGCGGGTGGAGGCAATGAGCAGTTCTTC. Protein product: CASSEVAGGGNEQFF.

This chain links TRBV10-3 with TRBJ2-2; D is unclear. V gave up 2 bases and J gave up 3 bases, with 4 bases separating them. This CDR3 has 13 amino acids. From germline, CDR1 is ENHRY and CDR2 SYGVKD. Here the CDR3 DNA reads TGTGCCATCAGTGAGGGGGACACCGGGGAGCTGTTTTTT. It encodes CAISEGDTGELFF.

The rearrangement uses TRBV20-1 and TRBJ2-7; TRBD2 matches 7 bases. This CDR3 is built from 13 residues. Trimming at V came to 7 bases and at J to 4 bases, leaving 10 bases not matched to a gene. Germline CDR1 and CDR2: DFQATT and SNEGSKA (reference sequence). The CDR3 loop reads CSGLRRESYEQYF. DNA of the CDR3: TGCAGTGGCCTTCGGCGGGAGAGTTACGAGCAGTACTTC.

This chain connects TRBV6-1 to TRBJ1-2, with 7 nucleotides matching TRBD1. V shed 8 bases, J shed 3 bases, and the junction held 12 bases outside the gene matches. The CDR3 is 15 amino acids. The germline gives CDR1 MNHNS, CDR2 SASEGT. The CDR3 DNA sequence: TGTGCCAGCTCTTCACCAGGCGGGACAGACTATGGCTACACCTTC. Protein: CASSSPGGTDYGYTF.

This clonotype turned up a few times. The chain links TRBV30 to TRBJ1-5; TRBD1 might be the D (6 bases). The CDR3 has 13 amino acids. The germline gives CDR1 GTSNPN, CDR2 SVGIG (reference sequence). The ends were cut back, 4 bases at V and 0 bases at J, with 7 bases in the middle. As DNA, the CDR3 is TGTGCCTGGAACAGGGATAGCAATCAGCCCCAGCATTTT. Protein sequence: CAWNRDSNQPQHF.

This CDR3 is CASRRQVDTGELFF. CDR3 DNA sequence: TGTGCCAGCAGGAGACAGGTGGACACCGGGGAGCTGTTTTTT. V is TRBV7-2 and J is TRBJ2-2; D may be TRBD1 (6 bases). CDR1 is SGHTA and CDR2 is FQGNSA in the germline V gene. With 6 bases removed from V and 3 bases from J, the gap between germline ends came to 11 bases. This CDR3 comprises 14 residues.

This clonotype has only one observation. The chain combines TRBV6-1 with TRBJ2-5; 8 bases fit TRBD2. V was pared by 6 bases and J by 6 bases, with 12 bases of the junction left unmatched. CDR1 is MNHNS, CDR2 SASEGT, per germline. CDR3 length: 15 residues. Written as DNA, the CDR3 is TGTGCCAGCAGCTCCGCGGGAGGTGTGGGCAAGACCCAGTACTTC. Amino acids: CASSSAGGVGKTQYF.

This clonotype was found once. The V and J genes are TRBV27 and TRBJ2-1; D could derive from TRBD1 or TRBD2 (5 bases each). The CDR3 extends over 16 amino acids. V was clipped by 5 bases and J by 2 bases, with 16 bases between them. The germline V gene encodes CDR1 MNHEY and CDR2 SMNVEV (reference sequence). The CDR3 DNA reads as TGTGCCAGCAGTGAGAACTACGGGACCACCTACAATGAGCAGTTCTTC. This codes for CASSENYGTTYNEQFF.

This clonotype was counted at least ten times. The chain joins TRBV12-3 or TRBV12-4 to TRBJ2-2, with 10 bases lining up with TRBD2. V dropped 6 bases and J dropped 0; count of bases not matched to a gene: 1. This CDR3 is built from 15 residues. CDR3 protein: CASRTSGSNTGELFF. CDR3 nucleotides: TGTGCCAGCAGGACTAGCGGGTCGAACACCGGGGAGCTGTTTTTT.